Listed here are 2 T cell receptor beta chains from one sample, sequenced in a study of beta chain features in type 1 diabetes. Notes on the study in general: When Type 1 diabetes patients were examined, their TCRB CDR3s proved moderately but significantly shorter in all four CD4+ subsets.

Every bit of the isolated RNA underwent reverse transcription, so sequencing read expressed TCRB transcripts. Some clones are missing from TCRdb's copy, which holds only in-frame ones; the method was immunoSEQ multiplex PCR. The sample holds 300,000 or so clones; around an eighth are singletons and the top ten take roughly 0.015%. No antigen is known for these receptors. Sequenced: naive CD4+ T cells from blood. The receptors stem from a woman aged 18-29 years with type 1 diabetes.

This clone has more than one count but fewer than ten. The chain carries TRBV5-1 and TRBJ2-5; 7 nucleotides align to TRBD2. The CDR3 is 15 amino acids. The V gene end was trimmed by 6 bases and the J gene end by 4 bases; junction bases not matched to a gene: 12. Germline V gene lookup returns CDR1 SGHRS and CDR2 YFSETQ. CDR3 coding DNA: TGCGCCAGCACCGGACTAGGCCTTATGGGAGAGACCCAGTACTTC. It specifies CASTGLGLMGETQYF.

This clone was recorded a few times. V usage is TRBV7-9 and J usage is TRBJ2-5; 9 bases fit TRBD2. The V gene end was trimmed by 5 bases and the J gene end by 1 base; junction bases not matched to a gene: 11. Germline CDR1 SEHNR, CDR2 FQNEAQ (reference sequence). The CDR3 is 17 residues long. CDR3 in amino acids: CASSQTSGTSLQETQYF. CDR3 nucleotide sequence: TGTGCCAGCAGCCAAACCTCCGGGACTAGCCTCCAAGAGACCCAGTACTTC.